This T cell receptor beta chain is drawn from a study of CXCR3-negative and CXCR3-positive naive CD8 T cells. The authors prepared UMI-labeled TRB cDNA libraries by 5' RACE. Each CDR3 protein gets one entry in TCRdb, which reprocessed the 5' RACE reads and gives no DNA. This listing includes 75,000 to 100,000 distinct CDR3 sequences. Points on this clonotype: Its antigen is not known.

Regarding the study as a whole: Comparison of naive cells showed more hydrophobic TRB CDR3s in CXCR3-positive than in CXCR3-negative naive cells.

The sample taken for sequencing was naive CXCR3+ CD8+ T cells from blood. As for subset: CD45RO-CCR7+CD27+CD95- naive CD8+ T cells expressing CXCR3 (TNR3+). The receptor's source is a human donor in good health. Some clones in this sample may be carry-over from other donors' samples.

CDR3 sequence reads: CSARPSDRVTEAFF. The chain recombines TRBV20-1 with TRBJ1-1; TCRdb indicates TRBD1, and absent DNA this call remains unverified. The CDR3 spans 14 residues. Germline loops: CDR1 DFQATT, CDR2 SNEGSKA (reference sequence).